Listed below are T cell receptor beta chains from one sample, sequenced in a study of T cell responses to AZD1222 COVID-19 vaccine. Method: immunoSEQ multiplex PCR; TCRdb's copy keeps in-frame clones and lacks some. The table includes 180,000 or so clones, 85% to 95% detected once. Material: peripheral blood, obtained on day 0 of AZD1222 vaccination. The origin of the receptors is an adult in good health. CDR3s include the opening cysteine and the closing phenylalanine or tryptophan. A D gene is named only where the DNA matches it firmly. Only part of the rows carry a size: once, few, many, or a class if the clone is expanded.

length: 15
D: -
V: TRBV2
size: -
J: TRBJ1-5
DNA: TGTGCCAGCAAAGGGGTAGGGCCCGAGGGTCAGCCCCAGCATTTT
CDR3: CASKGVGPEGQPQHF

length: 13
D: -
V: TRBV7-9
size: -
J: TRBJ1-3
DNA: TGTGCCAGCAGACCGAGCTCTGGAAACACCATATATTTT
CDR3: CASRPSSGNTIYF

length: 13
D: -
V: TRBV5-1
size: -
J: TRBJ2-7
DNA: TGCGCCAGCAGCTATAAAGGCGAGTACGAGCAGTACTTC
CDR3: CASSYKGEYEQYF

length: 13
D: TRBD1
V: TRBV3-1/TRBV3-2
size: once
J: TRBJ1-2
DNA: TGTGCCAGCAGCGACAGGGGAAACTATGGCTACACCTTC
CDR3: CASSDRGNYGYTF

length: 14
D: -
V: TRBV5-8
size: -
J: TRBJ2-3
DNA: TGTGCCAGCAGCTTGTCCCGGTCCACAGATACGCAGTATTTT
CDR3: CASSLSRSTDTQYF

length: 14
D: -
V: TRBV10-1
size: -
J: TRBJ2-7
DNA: TGCGCCAGCAGTGAGAGTCCCCCGAGCAACGAGCAGTACTTC
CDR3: CASSESPPSNEQYF

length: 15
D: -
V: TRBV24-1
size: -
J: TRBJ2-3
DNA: TGTGCCACCAGTGGAACAGGAGTCCGTAAAGATACGCAGTATTTT
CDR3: CATSGTGVRKDTQYF

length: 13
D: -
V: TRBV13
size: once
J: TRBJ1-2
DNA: TGTGCCAGCAGCCAAGGGAAGAACTATGGCTACACCTTC
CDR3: CASSQGKNYGYTF

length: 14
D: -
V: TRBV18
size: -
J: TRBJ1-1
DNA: TGTGCCAGCTCACCTTCCGCAAAGAACACTGAAGCTTTCTTT
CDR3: CASSPSAKNTEAFF

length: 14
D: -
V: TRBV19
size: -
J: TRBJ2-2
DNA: TGTGCCAGTAGTATAGATCCGCGCACCGGGGAGCTGTTTTTT
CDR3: CASSIDPRTGELFF

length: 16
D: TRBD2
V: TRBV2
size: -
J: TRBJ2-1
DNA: TGTGCCAGCAGTCGGGGGACTAGCGGGAGTTACACTGAGCAGTTCTTC
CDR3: CASSRGTSGSYTEQFF

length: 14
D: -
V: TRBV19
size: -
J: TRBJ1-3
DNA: TGTGCCAGTAGTCCAGGGAAGGCTGGAAACACCATATATTTT
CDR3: CASSPGKAGNTIYF

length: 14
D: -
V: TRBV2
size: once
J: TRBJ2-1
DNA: TGTGCCAGCAGCCTCTTAGGGAGGAACAATGAGCAGTTCTTC
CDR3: CASSLLGRNNEQFF

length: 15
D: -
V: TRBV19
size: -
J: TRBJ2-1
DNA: TGTGCCAGTAGTATACGGGGCGGCGATTACAATGAGCAGTTCTTC
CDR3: CASSIRGGDYNEQFF

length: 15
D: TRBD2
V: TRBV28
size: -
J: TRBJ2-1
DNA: TGTGCCACCACTCGTCCCCTAGCGGGAATTAGTGAGCAGTTCTTC
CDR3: CATTRPLAGISEQFF

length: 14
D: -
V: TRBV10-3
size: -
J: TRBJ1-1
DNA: TGTGCCATCAGTGAATTCGCGGGGGACACTGAAGCTTTCTTT
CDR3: CAISEFAGDTEAFF

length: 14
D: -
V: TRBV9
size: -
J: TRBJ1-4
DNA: TGTGCCAGCAGCGGACGCGACCGTAATGAAAAACTGTTTTTT
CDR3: CASSGRDRNEKLFF

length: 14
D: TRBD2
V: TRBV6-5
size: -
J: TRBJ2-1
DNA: TGTGCCAGCAGTTCCGGACTAGCGGGAGTTGAGCAGTTCTTC
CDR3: CASSSGLAGVEQFF

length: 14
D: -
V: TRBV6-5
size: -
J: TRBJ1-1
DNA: TGTGCCAGCACTCAGATAGACCAGAACACTGAAGCTTTCTTT
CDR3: CASTQIDQNTEAFF

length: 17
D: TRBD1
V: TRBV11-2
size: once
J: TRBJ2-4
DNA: TGTGCCAGCAGCCTAGAAGTCGTGGGACAGGGGCTGAACATTCAGTACTTC
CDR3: CASSLEVVGQGLNIQYF

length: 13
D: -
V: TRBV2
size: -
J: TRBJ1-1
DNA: TGTGCCAGCAGTTGGGAGATGAACACTGAAGCTTTCTTT
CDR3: CASSWEMNTEAFF

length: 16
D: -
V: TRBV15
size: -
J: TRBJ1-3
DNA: TGTGCCACCAGTATCCTCTCTCCCCTCTCTGGAAACACCATATATTTT
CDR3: CATSILSPLSGNTIYF

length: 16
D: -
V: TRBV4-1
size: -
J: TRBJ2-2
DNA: TGCGCCAGCAGCCACGAAGGGGGTAGCTGGTTAGGGGAGCTGTTTTTT
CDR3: CASSHEGGSWLGELFF

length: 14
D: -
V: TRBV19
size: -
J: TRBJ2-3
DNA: TGTGCCATCTCACCCCGCCCTTTCCCAGATACGCAGTATTTT
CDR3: CAISPRPFPDTQYF

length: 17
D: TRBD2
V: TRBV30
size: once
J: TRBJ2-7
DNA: TGTGCCTGGAGTGGAGGACTAGCGGTCCCCCGTTTCGACGAGCAGTACTTC
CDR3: CAWSGGLAVPRFDEQYF

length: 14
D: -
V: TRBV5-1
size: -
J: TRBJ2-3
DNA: TGCGCCAGCAGCTTAGGGCGGCCCACAGATACGCAGTATTTT
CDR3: CASSLGRPTDTQYF

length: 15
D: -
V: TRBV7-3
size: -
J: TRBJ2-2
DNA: TGTGCCAGCAGCTTATCCGGGGCTCATGGCGGGGAGCTGTTTTTT
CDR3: CASSLSGAHGGELFF

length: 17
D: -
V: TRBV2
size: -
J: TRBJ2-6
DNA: TGTGCCAGCAGCCACCGGGACCCTAGCTCTGGGGCCAACGTCCTGACTTTC
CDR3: CASSHRDPSSGANVLTF

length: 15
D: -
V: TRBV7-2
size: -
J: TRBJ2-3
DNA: TGTGCCAGCAGTTTTCGGGAGTTAGGCACAGATACGCAGTATTTT
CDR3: CASSFRELGTDTQYF

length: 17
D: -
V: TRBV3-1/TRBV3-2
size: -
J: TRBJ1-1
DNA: TGTGCCAGCAGCCAAGAAGCTAGGGTGGGCTTGGGCACTGAAGCTTTCTTT
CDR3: CASSQEARVGLGTEAFF

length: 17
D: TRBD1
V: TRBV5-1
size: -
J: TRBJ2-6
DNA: TGCGCCAGTCTCCCGGGACAGGATTTAGGAGGGGCCAACGTCCTGACTTTC
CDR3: CASLPGQDLGGANVLTF

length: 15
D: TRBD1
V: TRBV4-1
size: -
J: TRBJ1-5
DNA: TGCGCCAGCAGCCAAGAGGGACAGGGGACTCAGCCCCAGCATTTT
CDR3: CASSQEGQGTQPQHF

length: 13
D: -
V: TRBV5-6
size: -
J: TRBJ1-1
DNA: TGTGCCAGCAGCCCAGGTTCGAACACTGAAGCTTTCTTT
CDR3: CASSPGSNTEAFF

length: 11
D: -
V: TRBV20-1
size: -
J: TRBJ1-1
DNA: TGCAGTGCACCCTCGGCGTATGAAGCTTTCTTT
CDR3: CSAPSAYEAFF

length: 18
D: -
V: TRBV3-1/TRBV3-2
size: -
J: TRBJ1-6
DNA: TGTGCCAGCAGCCAAGATTTTGGGGGGAACAGGCCGAATTCACCCCTCCACTTT
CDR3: CASSQDFGGNRPNSPLHF

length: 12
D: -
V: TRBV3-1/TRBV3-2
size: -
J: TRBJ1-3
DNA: TGTGCCAGCAGCCAAGGCCTAAACACCATATATTTT
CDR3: CASSQGLNTIYF

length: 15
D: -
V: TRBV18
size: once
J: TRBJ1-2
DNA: TGTGCCAGCTCACCGGGAGACAGGACCAACTATGGCTACACCTTC
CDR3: CASSPGDRTNYGYTF

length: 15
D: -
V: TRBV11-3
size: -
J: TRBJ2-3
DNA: TGTGCCAGCAGCTCAAAACCGGGAGCGCCAGATACGCAGTATTTT
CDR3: CASSSKPGAPDTQYF

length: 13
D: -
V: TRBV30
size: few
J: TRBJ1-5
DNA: TGTGCCTGGGGGTCGTTGATGGGCCAGCCCCAGCATTTT
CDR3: CAWGSLMGQPQHF

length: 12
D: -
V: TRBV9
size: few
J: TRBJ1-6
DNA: TGTGCCAGCAGCGGGCATAATTCACCCCTCCACTTT
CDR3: CASSGHNSPLHF

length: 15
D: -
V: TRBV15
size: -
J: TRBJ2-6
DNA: TGTGCCACCAGCACCCAGGGTCCCGGGGCCAACGTCCTGACTTTC
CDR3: CATSTQGPGANVLTF

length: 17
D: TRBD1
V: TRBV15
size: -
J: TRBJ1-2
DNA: TGTGCCACCAGCAGAGGGGACCTTGGACAGGGTCTCTATGGCTACACCTTC
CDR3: CATSRGDLGQGLYGYTF

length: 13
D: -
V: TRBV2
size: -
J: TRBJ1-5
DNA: TGTGCCAGCGGGTCCCTGGGGTATCAGCCCCAGCATTTT
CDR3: CASGSLGYQPQHF

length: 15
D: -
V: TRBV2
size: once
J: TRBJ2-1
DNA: TGTGCCAGCAGTGACGGACTAGGGACACACTCTGAGCAGTTCTTC
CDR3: CASSDGLGTHSEQFF

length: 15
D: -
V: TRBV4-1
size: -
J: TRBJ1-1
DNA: TGCGCCAGCAGCCAAGCCCATTCCGGGCTCACTGAAGCTTTCTTT
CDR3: CASSQAHSGLTEAFF

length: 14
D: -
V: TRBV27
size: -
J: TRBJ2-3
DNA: TGTGCCAGCAGTTGGGGCAGGGACGTGGATACGCAGTATTTT
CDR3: CASSWGRDVDTQYF

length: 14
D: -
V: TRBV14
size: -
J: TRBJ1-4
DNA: TGTGCCAGCAGCCAAGCTCACCCGGTCGAAAAACTGTTTTTT
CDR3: CASSQAHPVEKLFF

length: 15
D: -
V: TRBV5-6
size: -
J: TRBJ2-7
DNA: TGTGCCAGCAGTCTTGGGACTGACTACGGTTACGAGCAGTACTTC
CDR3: CASSLGTDYGYEQYF

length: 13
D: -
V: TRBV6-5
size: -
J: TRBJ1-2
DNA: TGTGCCAGCAGTTCCCCCGGGCACTATGGCTACACCTTC
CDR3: CASSSPGHYGYTF

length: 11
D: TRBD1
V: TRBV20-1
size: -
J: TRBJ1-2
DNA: TGCAGTGTTTCAGGGGGCCTCGGCTACACCTTC
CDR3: CSVSGGLGYTF

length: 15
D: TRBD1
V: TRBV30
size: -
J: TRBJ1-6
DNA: TGTGCCTGGAGTCCCAACCTCGACAGGGGATCACCCCTCCACTTT
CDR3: CAWSPNLDRGSPLHF

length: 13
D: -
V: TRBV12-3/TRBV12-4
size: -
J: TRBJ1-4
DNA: TGTGCCAGCAGGTTTGCAACTAATGAAAAACTGTTTTTT
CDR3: CASRFATNEKLFF

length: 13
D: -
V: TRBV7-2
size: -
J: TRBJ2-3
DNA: TGTGCCAGCCCACGCCCTAGCACAGATACGCAGTATTTT
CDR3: CASPRPSTDTQYF

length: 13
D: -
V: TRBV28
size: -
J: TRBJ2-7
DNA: TGTGCCAGCTCATACCCGCTAGCGCGAGGGCAGTACTTC
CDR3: CASSYPLARGQYF

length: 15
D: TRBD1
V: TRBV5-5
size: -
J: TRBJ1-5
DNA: TGTGCCAGCAGCATCCGGGACAGGTCCAATCAGCCCCAGCATTTT
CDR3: CASSIRDRSNQPQHF

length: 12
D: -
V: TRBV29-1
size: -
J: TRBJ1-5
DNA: TGCAGCGCAGGCTGGGGCAATCAGCCCCAGCATTTT
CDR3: CSAGWGNQPQHF

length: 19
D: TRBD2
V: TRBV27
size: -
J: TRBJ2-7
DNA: TGTGCCAGCAGTTTATCGGCGCTAGCGGGAGGAACAAGCTCCTACGAGCAGTACTTC
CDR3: CASSLSALAGGTSSYEQYF

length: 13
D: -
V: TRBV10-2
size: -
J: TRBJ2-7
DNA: TGCGCCAGCCGCATCAGCCTCTCCTACGAGCAGTACTTC
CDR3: CASRISLSYEQYF